These T cell receptor beta chains were read from a single sample in a study of T cell changes during pregnancy in multiple sclerosis. Libraries were prepared by immunoSEQ multiplex PCR; TCRdb keeps only in-frame clonotypes and omits some of them. The data show around 67,000 clones, 90% seen once. The sample was peripheral blood, taken after pregnancy. The receptors were sampled from a female donor in good health, enrolled as a control in a pregnancy study. Both conserved end residues are part of each CDR3. A D gene is named only where the DNA matches it firmly. Some rows mark clone size as missing; the rest say once, few, many or name a class of expanded clone.

D gene: -
CDR3 length: 13
V gene: TRBV19
J gene: TRBJ2-1
clone size: medium-sized
CDR3 DNA: TGTGCCAGTAGTATAGCTTGGGCAGGGGTTCTGGTCTTC
CDR3 protein: CASSIAWAGVLVF

D gene: -
CDR3 length: 15
V gene: TRBV7-2
J gene: TRBJ1-4
clone size: once
CDR3 DNA: TGTGCCAGCAGCTTAGGGACATCAACTAATGAAAAACTGTTTTTT
CDR3 protein: CASSLGTSTNEKLFF

D gene: TRBD1
CDR3 length: 15
V gene: TRBV30
J gene: TRBJ1-3
clone size: -
CDR3 DNA: TGTGCCTGGAACCCGACAGGGGGTACTGGAAACACCATATATTTT
CDR3 protein: CAWNPTGGTGNTIYF

D gene: TRBD2
CDR3 length: 20
V gene: TRBV5-1
J gene: TRBJ2-3
clone size: -
CDR3 DNA: TGCGCCAGCAGCCCCGGACATCGGACTAGCGGGAGGGCCCCGACAGATACGCAGTATTTT
CDR3 protein: CASSPGHRTSGRAPTDTQYF

D gene: -
CDR3 length: 16
V gene: TRBV7-2
J gene: TRBJ2-2
clone size: -
CDR3 DNA: TGTGCCAGCAGCTTAGGGGGGGGGCGAGACACCGGGGAGCTGTTTTTT
CDR3 protein: CASSLGGGRDTGELFF

D gene: -
CDR3 length: 14
V gene: TRBV27
J gene: TRBJ1-1
clone size: -
CDR3 DNA: TGTGCCAGCAGTTTTCTTCTGGAGAGCACTGAAGCTTTCTTT
CDR3 protein: CASSFLLESTEAFF

D gene: -
CDR3 length: 13
V gene: TRBV5-1
J gene: TRBJ2-7
clone size: -
CDR3 DNA: TGCGCCAGCAGCTTGGGGCACCCCTACGAGCAGTACTTC
CDR3 protein: CASSLGHPYEQYF

D gene: -
CDR3 length: 16
V gene: TRBV2
J gene: TRBJ1-4
clone size: -
CDR3 DNA: TGTGCCAGCAGTGAACCGGACAGTTCAACTAATGAAAAACTGTTTTTT
CDR3 protein: CASSEPDSSTNEKLFF

D gene: TRBD1
CDR3 length: 15
V gene: TRBV6-4
J gene: TRBJ2-3
clone size: -
CDR3 DNA: TGTGCCAGCACCCCCTCCGACAGGGGATATGATACGCAGTATTTT
CDR3 protein: CASTPSDRGYDTQYF

D gene: TRBD2
CDR3 length: 17
V gene: TRBV18
J gene: TRBJ2-3
clone size: -
CDR3 DNA: TGTGCCAGCTCCGCGGGTGCGCGGGGGGGAGGCACAGATACGCAGTATTTT
CDR3 protein: CASSAGARGGGTDTQYF

D gene: TRBD2
CDR3 length: 14
V gene: TRBV9
J gene: TRBJ2-7
clone size: -
CDR3 DNA: TGTGCCAGCAGCGTAGGACTAGCGGGATACGAGCAGTACTTC
CDR3 protein: CASSVGLAGYEQYF

D gene: TRBD2
CDR3 length: 14
V gene: TRBV27
J gene: TRBJ2-7
clone size: few
CDR3 DNA: TGTGCCAGCAGTTTAAAGACTAGCGGCTACGAGCAGTACTTC
CDR3 protein: CASSLKTSGYEQYF

D gene: TRBD1
CDR3 length: 14
V gene: TRBV6-5
J gene: TRBJ1-2
clone size: once
CDR3 DNA: TGTGCCAGCCTGGGACAGGGGCCGCACTATGGCTACACCTTC
CDR3 protein: CASLGQGPHYGYTF

D gene: TRBD1
CDR3 length: 19
V gene: TRBV12-5
J gene: TRBJ1-6
clone size: -
CDR3 DNA: TGTGCTAGTGGCCCTCCGATTACAGGGGGGGTTACTCATAATTCACCCCTCCACTTT
CDR3 protein: CASGPPITGGVTHNSPLHF

D gene: -
CDR3 length: 12
V gene: TRBV6-6
J gene: TRBJ1-1
clone size: -
CDR3 DNA: TGTGCCAGCAGCTCCGGGGGAACTGAAGCTTTCTTT
CDR3 protein: CASSSGGTEAFF

D gene: TRBD2
CDR3 length: 16
V gene: TRBV7-2
J gene: TRBJ2-7
clone size: -
CDR3 DNA: TGTGCCAGCAGTTCTAGTGGGGCTAGCGGGAAGTACGAGCAGTACTTC
CDR3 protein: CASSSSGASGKYEQYF

D gene: TRBD1
CDR3 length: 14
V gene: TRBV7-9
J gene: TRBJ1-2
clone size: -
CDR3 DNA: TGTGCCAGCAGCTATGGGACAGGGAACGGTGGCTACACCTTC
CDR3 protein: CASSYGTGNGGYTF

D gene: -
CDR3 length: 16
V gene: TRBV6-5
J gene: TRBJ1-1
clone size: -
CDR3 DNA: TGTGCCAGCAGTTCACTTATGGGCCGGAAGAACACTGAAGCTTTCTTT
CDR3 protein: CASSSLMGRKNTEAFF

D gene: -
CDR3 length: 13
V gene: TRBV5-8
J gene: TRBJ1-3
clone size: -
CDR3 DNA: TGTGCCAGCAGCTTGGGAGGAGGAAACACCATATATTTT
CDR3 protein: CASSLGGGNTIYF

D gene: -
CDR3 length: 11
V gene: TRBV7-2
J gene: TRBJ2-3
clone size: -
CDR3 DNA: TGTGCCAGCAGCCCCTTAGATACGCAGTATTTT
CDR3 protein: CASSPLDTQYF

D gene: -
CDR3 length: 15
V gene: TRBV7-9
J gene: TRBJ1-5
clone size: -
CDR3 DNA: TGTGCCAGCAGCTTAGGGGGAGGGTGGCATCAGCCCCAGCATTTT
CDR3 protein: CASSLGGGWHQPQHF

D gene: TRBD1
CDR3 length: 16
V gene: TRBV30
J gene: TRBJ1-2
clone size: -
CDR3 DNA: TGTGCCTGGAGTGAGACGGGACAGGGAAGGCCCTATGGCTACACCTTC
CDR3 protein: CAWSETGQGRPYGYTF

D gene: TRBD2
CDR3 length: 17
V gene: TRBV4-2
J gene: TRBJ2-5
clone size: -
CDR3 DNA: TGTGCCAGCAGCCAAGATATGCTAGCGGGGAGGGAAGAGACCCAGTACTTC
CDR3 protein: CASSQDMLAGREETQYF

D gene: TRBD1
CDR3 length: 17
V gene: TRBV5-1
J gene: TRBJ1-1
clone size: -
CDR3 DNA: TGCGCCAGCAGTAGGACCGGGACAGGGGGACCGAACACTGAAGCTTTCTTT
CDR3 protein: CASSRTGTGGPNTEAFF

D gene: -
CDR3 length: 12
V gene: TRBV27
J gene: TRBJ1-2
clone size: -
CDR3 DNA: TGTGCCAGCAACACCGCAGGGGCCGGCTACACCTTC
CDR3 protein: CASNTAGAGYTF

D gene: -
CDR3 length: 13
V gene: TRBV9
J gene: TRBJ2-1
clone size: -
CDR3 DNA: TGTGCCAGCAGCCCCGGTACCTACAATGAGCAGTTCTTC
CDR3 protein: CASSPGTYNEQFF

D gene: TRBD2
CDR3 length: 15
V gene: TRBV30
J gene: TRBJ2-3
clone size: -
CDR3 DNA: TGTGCCTGGGCGTTAGGGCGGGGGGGCACAGATACGCAGTATTTT
CDR3 protein: CAWALGRGGTDTQYF

D gene: TRBD1
CDR3 length: 15
V gene: TRBV30
J gene: TRBJ2-7
clone size: -
CDR3 DNA: TGTGCCTGGGGCACACAGGGGCCAGGAATCTACGAGCAGTACTTC
CDR3 protein: CAWGTQGPGIYEQYF

D gene: TRBD2
CDR3 length: 16
V gene: TRBV11-2
J gene: TRBJ2-3
clone size: -
CDR3 DNA: TGTGCCAGCGGCGTGGCGGGGGGGTTAGGCACAGATACGCAGTATTTT
CDR3 protein: CASGVAGGLGTDTQYF

D gene: -
CDR3 length: 16
V gene: TRBV9
J gene: TRBJ2-2
clone size: -
CDR3 DNA: TGTGCCAGCAGCGTAGAATACCGCGCGAACACCGGGGAGCTGTTTTTT
CDR3 protein: CASSVEYRANTGELFF

D gene: -
CDR3 length: 16
V gene: TRBV5-6
J gene: TRBJ1-5
clone size: -
CDR3 DNA: TGTGCCAGCAGCTTGGGGGAGGGGCGAAGCAATCAGCCCCAGCATTTT
CDR3 protein: CASSLGEGRSNQPQHF

D gene: TRBD1
CDR3 length: 14
V gene: TRBV30
J gene: TRBJ1-5
clone size: -
CDR3 DNA: TGTGCCTGGAGTGAGGGGGCGGGCAATCAGCCCCAGCATTTT
CDR3 protein: CAWSEGAGNQPQHF

D gene: -
CDR3 length: 14
V gene: TRBV7-9
J gene: TRBJ2-7
clone size: -
CDR3 DNA: TGTGCCAGCAGCCCTCTCCTATTGCCGTACGAGCAGTACTTC
CDR3 protein: CASSPLLLPYEQYF

D gene: -
CDR3 length: 16
V gene: TRBV6-6
J gene: TRBJ1-1
clone size: once
CDR3 DNA: TGTGCCAGCAGTTACTCTTTTGGGTCGGGGAACACTGAAGCTTTCTTT
CDR3 protein: CASSYSFGSGNTEAFF

D gene: -
CDR3 length: 14
V gene: TRBV2
J gene: TRBJ1-2
clone size: -
CDR3 DNA: TGTGCCAGCATCCCCGATCGGGACTTCTATGGCTACACCTTC
CDR3 protein: CASIPDRDFYGYTF

D gene: TRBD2
CDR3 length: 16
V gene: TRBV5-1
J gene: TRBJ2-3
clone size: -
CDR3 DNA: TGCGCCAGCAGCTTCAGGACTAGCGGGATCTCAGATACGCAGTATTTT
CDR3 protein: CASSFRTSGISDTQYF

D gene: -
CDR3 length: 15
V gene: TRBV21-1
J gene: TRBJ1-1
clone size: once
CDR3 DNA: TGTGCCAGCAGCAAAGGTCGGGGGAGGGACACTGAAGCTTTCTTT
CDR3 protein: CASSKGRGRDTEAFF

D gene: -
CDR3 length: 15
V gene: TRBV10-3
J gene: TRBJ2-7
clone size: -
CDR3 DNA: TGTGCCATCAGTGAGTGGGGACAGCGGGTCGGCGAGCAGTACTTC
CDR3 protein: CAISEWGQRVGEQYF

D gene: TRBD1
CDR3 length: 15
V gene: TRBV11-3
J gene: TRBJ2-2
clone size: once
CDR3 DNA: TGTGCCAGCAGCCTGCCGGGACAGTCCACCGGGGAGCTGTTTTTT
CDR3 protein: CASSLPGQSTGELFF

D gene: -
CDR3 length: 12
V gene: TRBV29-1
J gene: TRBJ1-5
clone size: -
CDR3 DNA: TGCAGCGTTGGAGGCTCTAATCAGCCCCAGCATTTT
CDR3 protein: CSVGGSNQPQHF

D gene: -
CDR3 length: 12
V gene: TRBV19
J gene: TRBJ1-1
clone size: -
CDR3 DNA: TGTGCCAGTAGTACCTTTCCCACTGAAGCTTTCTTT
CDR3 protein: CASSTFPTEAFF